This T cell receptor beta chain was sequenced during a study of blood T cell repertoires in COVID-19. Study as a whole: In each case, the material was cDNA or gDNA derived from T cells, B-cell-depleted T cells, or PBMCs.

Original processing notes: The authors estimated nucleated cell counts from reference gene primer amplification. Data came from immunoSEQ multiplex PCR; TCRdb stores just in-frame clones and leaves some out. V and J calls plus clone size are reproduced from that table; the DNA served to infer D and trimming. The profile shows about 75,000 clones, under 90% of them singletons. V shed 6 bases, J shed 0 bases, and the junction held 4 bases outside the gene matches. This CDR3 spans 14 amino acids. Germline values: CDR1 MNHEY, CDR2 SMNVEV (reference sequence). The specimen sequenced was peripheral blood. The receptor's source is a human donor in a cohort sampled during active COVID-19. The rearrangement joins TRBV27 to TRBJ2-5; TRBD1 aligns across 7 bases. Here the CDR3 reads CASRPDRNQETQYF. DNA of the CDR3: TGTGCCAGCAGACCGGACAGGAACCAAGAGACCCAGTACTTC.